The 32 T cell receptor beta chains given below trace back to one sample, sequenced in a study of identical twins. TCRdb reprocessed the 5' RACE reads with MiXCR, giving one entry per CDR3 protein. The sample carries more than 200,000 distinct CDR3 sequences, approximately 9% recorded once. The sample was memory (CD45RO+) T cells sorted from blood. These receptors originate from a woman aged 18-29 years in good health.

This clonotype was seen only a few times. V is TRBV5-1 and J is TRBJ2-5; D possibly matches TRBD1 or TRBD2 (7 bases each). Germline V gene sequence: CDR1 SGHRS, CDR2 YFSETQ. Trimming removed 4 bases from V and 4 bases from J, with 17 bases in between. The CDR3 contains 15 residues. CDR3 sequence reads: CASSVLGQRGETQYF. The CDR3 region has the DNA TGCGCCAGCAGCGTACTGGGACAGCGGGGAGAGACCCAGTACTTC.

The V and J genes are TRBV7-8 and TRBJ2-5; D is unclear. Germline loops: CDR1 SGHVS, CDR2 FQNEAQ. V dropped 8 bases and J dropped 5 bases, with 9 bases sitting between them. CDR3 length equals 11 residues. The CDR3 DNA is TGTGCCAGCGCTGGAGCGGAGACCCAGTACTTC. It codes for CASAGAETQYF.

A few counts support this clonotype. V usage is TRBV2 and J usage is TRBJ2-3; D is unclear. The CDR3 has 15 residues. Per germline, CDR1 SNHLY and CDR2 FYNNEI. V dropped 7 bases and J dropped 3 bases, with 17 bases sitting between them. CDR3 protein: CASTNDGVKTDTQYF. The DNA of the CDR3 is TGTGCCAGCACCAACGATGGGGTAAAGACAGATACGCAGTATTTT. The variable domain in full, completed from reference TRBV2 and TRBJ2-3, reads EPEVTQTPSHQVTQMGQEVILRCVPISNHLYFYWYRQILGQKVEFLVSFYNNEISEKSEIFDDQFSVERPDGSNFTLKIRSTKLEDSAMYFCASTNDGVKTDTQYFGPGTRLTVL.

This clonotype was recorded a few times. This chain uses TRBV20-1 with TRBJ1-2; D is possibly TRBD1 (6 bases). The length of the CDR3 is 13 residues. V was shortened by 3 bases and J by 7 bases, with 15 bases between the two germline ends. Germline V gives CDR1 DFQATT, CDR2 SNEGSKA (reference sequence). CDR3 coding DNA: TGCAGTGCTAGGGGGGCCCCTTGGATTGGCTACACCTTC. This translates into CSARGAPWIGYTF.

This chain uses TRBV11-3 with TRBJ2-1; TRBD2 matches 10 bases. The CDR3 extends over 14 amino acids. Trimming at V came to 7 bases and at J to 7 bases, leaving 7 bases not matched to a gene. CDR1 SGHNT and CDR2 YENEEA come from the germline V gene. In DNA, the CDR3 is TGTGCCAGCAACCTAAATAGCGGGGGGAATGAGCAGTTCTTC. This gives the protein CASNLNSGGNEQFF.

Many counts were recorded for this clonotype. J is TRBJ1-4 and V is TRBV12-3 or TRBV12-4, with D possibly TRBD1 on 6 matching bases. Deletions cut 6 bases from V and 7 bases from J, with 15 bases between. This CDR3 is 14 amino acids long. CDR3 region: CASSLGGASEKLFF. The CDR3 bases are TGTGCCAGCAGCCTAGGGGGAGCTAGTGAAAAACTGTTTTTT.

This clonotype appeared many times. This chain uses TRBV10-2 with TRBJ1-2; possible D gene TRBD1, 5 bases. This CDR3 is built from 17 residues. From germline, CDR1 is WSHSY and CDR2 SAAADI. With 0 bases removed from V and 1 base from J, the gap between germline ends came to 15 bases. The CDR3 DNA is TGCGCCAGCAGTGAGTCGGGGGACGCGGGGATTAACTATGGCTACACCTTC. Amino acids: CASSESGDAGINYGYTF.

This clonotype was recorded many times. The chain employs TRBV3-1 and TRBJ2-2, with no clear D. CDR1 is LGHDT and CDR2 is YNNKEL in the germline V gene (reference sequence). Deletions cut 3 bases from V and 5 bases from J, with 7 bases between. This CDR3 contains 13 residues. The CDR3 region is CASSHSHTGELFF. The CDR3 bases are TGTGCCAGCAGCCATTCACATACCGGGGAGCTGTTTTTT.

This clonotype occurred many times. V is TRBV12-3 or TRBV12-4 and J is TRBJ1-1; a weak D match, TRBD1 (6 bases). V lost 5 bases and J 5 bases, leaving 12 bases between the germline ends. CDR3 length: 13 residues. The CDR3: CASSVEQGTEAFF. The DNA for the CDR3 is TGTGCCAGCAGTGTAGAACAGGGAACTGAAGCTTTCTTT.

This clonotype was detected only a few times. This sequence joins TRBV4-1 and TRBJ2-7, with 12 positions matching TRBD1. Germline assignment: CDR1 MGHRA and CDR2 YSYEKL. J gave up 7 bases and V 4 bases, and 20 bases lay outside the gene matches. CDR3 length: 19 residues. The CDR3 spells CASSRKSPQGGQGAWEQYF. CDR3 nucleotide sequence: TGCGCCAGCAGCCGTAAAAGCCCGCAGGGGGGACAGGGGGCTTGGGAGCAGTACTTC.

The sample holds a few counts of this clonotype. This sequence joins TRBV7-3 and TRBJ1-1, with 9 bases fitting TRBD1. Germline V gene data show CDR1 as SGHTA and CDR2 as FQGTGA. The CDR3 has 15 residues. Trimming cost V 5 bases and J 6 bases; bases outside gene matches: 10. CDR3 loop: CASSPRDRAVAEAFF. For the CDR3, the DNA is TGTGCCAGCAGCCCCCGGGACAGGGCGGTTGCTGAAGCTTTCTTT.

This clonotype was seen more than once but under ten times. The chain links TRBV20-1 to TRBJ2-3; D perhaps matches TRBD2 (6 bases). Germline values: CDR1 DFQATT, CDR2 SNEGSKA (reference sequence). V was pared by 4 bases and J by 4 bases, with 9 bases between. The length of the CDR3 is 12 residues. In nucleotides, the CDR3 is TGCAGTGCTACCTTAGCGGCAGATACGCAGTATTTT. It encodes CSATLAADTQYF.

V and J are TRBV4-1 and TRBJ1-1, with D perhaps TRBD1 (5 bases). The CDR3 contains 13 residues. Germline-derived CDR1 and CDR2 are MGHRA and YSYEKL. V lost 0 bases to trimming and J lost 6 bases, with 8 bases between them. The CDR3 nucleotides are TGCGCCAGCAGCCAAGATCGGGGGTCTGAAGCTTTCTTT. The encoded protein is CASSQDRGSEAFF.

This clonotype has at least ten counts. This chain uses TRBV12-3 or TRBV12-4 with TRBJ2-7; the match to TRBD2 covers 11 bases. The CDR3 runs 15 residues. The V and J ends lost 0 bases and 6 bases, in that order; junction bases with no gene match: 4. The CDR3 spells CASSLASGRDVEQYF. In nucleotides, the CDR3 is TGTGCCAGCAGTTTAGCTAGCGGGAGGGATGTCGAGCAGTACTTC.

V is TRBV18 and J is TRBJ1-6; TRBD1 agrees at 7 bases. The V segment lost 4 bases and the J segment 7 bases; nucleotides outside the gene matches: 7. This CDR3 spans 15 amino acids. CDR1 and CDR2 (germline): KGHSH, LQKENI. The CDR3 nucleotides read TGTGCCAGCTCACTACAGGGGAATTGGAATTCACCCCTCCACTTT. It is translated as CASSLQGNWNSPLHF.

This clonotype occurred a few times. V gene TRBV20-1 combines with J gene TRBJ1-1; 9 bases line up with TRBD1. Looked up from germline, CDR1 is DFQATT and CDR2 is SNEGSKA (reference sequence). The CDR3 sequence is 13 residues long. V lost 5 bases to trimming and J lost 10 bases; unmatched junction nucleotides: 11. CDR3 in DNA: TGCAGTGCTTCCACAACCGGGACAGGGTTAGCTTTCTTT. Translation gives CSASTTGTGLAFF.

This clonotype was recorded a few times. V and J are TRBV29-1 and TRBJ1-6; the D is unclear. Germline loops: CDR1 SQVTM, CDR2 ANQGSEA. V lost 4 bases and J lost 9, with 13 bases in between. The CDR3 contains 13 residues. This CDR3 reads CSVAGSLGSPLHF. The CDR3 coding sequence is TGCAGCGTTGCGGGCAGTTTGGGTTCACCCCTCCACTTT.

The chain has TRBV20-1 and TRBJ2-3; TRBD2 agrees at 16 bases. Losses at the gene ends were 1 base for V and 6 bases for J; bases not matched to a gene: 7. CDR1 and CDR2 (germline): DFQATT, SNEGSKA (reference sequence). There are 17 residues in the CDR3. The CDR3 loop is CSARGLGTSGREDTQYF. DNA of the CDR3: TGCAGTGCTAGAGGGCTCGGGACTAGCGGGAGGGAGGATACGCAGTATTTT.

V is TRBV11-2 and J is TRBJ2-2, with D tentatively TRBD2 (6 bases). Germline CDR1 reads SGHAT; CDR2 reads FQNNGV. The CDR3 contains 16 residues. V shed 8 bases and J shed 5 bases, with 21 bases lying between them. The CDR3 spells CASDSLRRGNTGELFF. In DNA, the CDR3 is TGTGCCAGCGACAGCTTAAGACGGGGGAATACCGGGGAGCTGTTTTTT. Drawing the rest from reference TRBV11-2 and TRBJ2-2, the complete variable domain is EAGVAQSPRYKIIEKRQSVAFWCNPISGHATLYWYQQILGQGPKLLIQFQNNGVVDDSQLPKDRFSAERLKGVDSTLKIQPAKLEDSAVYLCASDSLRRGNTGELFFGEGSRLTVL.

There are a few counts of this clonotype. J is TRBJ2-1 and V is TRBV7-8; no clear D gene. This CDR3 is built from 13 residues. Germline CDR1 is SGHVS and CDR2 is FQNEAQ. V was shortened by 6 bases and J by 9 bases, with 15 bases between the two germline ends. The DNA of the CDR3 is TGTGCCAGCAGGCTGGTATTGTTCGGTGAGCAGTTCTTC. Protein sequence: CASRLVLFGEQFF.

This clonotype showed up many times. The chain employs TRBV5-1 and TRBJ1-2, with 8 bases identical to TRBD1. Germline V gene data show CDR1 as SGHRS and CDR2 as YFSETQ. This CDR3 region has 16 residues. With 5 bases clipped from V and 4 bases from J, the junction kept 13 bases outside the gene matches. The CDR3 reads CASRPSLGQATYGYTF. The CDR3 DNA reads as TGCGCCAGCAGACCCTCCCTGGGACAGGCTACCTATGGCTACACCTTC.

This clonotype has just a few counts. J is TRBJ2-2 and V is TRBV12-3 or TRBV12-4; 9 positions match TRBD2. This CDR3 comprises 16 residues. Losses at the gene ends were 4 bases for V and 7 bases for J; bases not matched to a gene: 10. CDR3 nucleotides: TGTGCCAGCAGTTCGGGAGGTAGCGGGAGAAGCGGGGAGCTGTTTTTT. It specifies CASSSGGSGRSGELFF.

The chain couples TRBV20-1 to TRBJ1-3; D is undetermined. There are 11 residues in the CDR3. V gave up 0 bases and J gave up 7 bases, with 4 bases separating them. Germline values: CDR1 DFQATT, CDR2 SNEGSKA (reference sequence). In DNA, the CDR3 is TGCAGTGCTAGAGATAGGAACACCATATATTTT. Its translation: CSARDRNTIYF.

The J gene is TRBJ2-3, the V gene TRBV20-1; no clear D. The CDR3 runs to 18 residues. The germline gives CDR1 DFQATT, CDR2 SNEGSKA (reference sequence). V lost 1 base, J lost 1 base, and 21 bases lay in between. CDR3 sequence (DNA): TGCAGTGCTAGAGCTGTGATAGGTTTAGGCAAACGCACAGATACGCAGTATTTT. Translated, it gives CSARAVIGLGKRTDTQYF.

The chain joins TRBV5-1 to TRBJ2-7; D is ambiguous. Germline loops: CDR1 SGHRS, CDR2 YFSETQ. Between the trimmed V and J ends, which lost 4 bases and 2 bases, there was a span of 13 bases. This CDR3 region has 14 residues. The CDR3 nucleotides read TGCGCCAGCAGCCTAAGGACGGATCCCTACGAGCAGTACTTC. It codes for CASSLRTDPYEQYF.

This clonotype was detected ten times or more. The chain carries TRBV20-1 and TRBJ2-7; the D gene is possibly TRBD1 (5 bases). The CDR3 is 14 amino acids. CDR1 DFQATT and CDR2 SNEGSKA come from the germline V gene (reference sequence). Deletions cut 0 bases from V and 3 bases from J, with 12 bases between. CDR3 in DNA: TGCAGTGCTAGAGATCCCAAGACAGACTACGAGCAGTACTTC. Protein: CSARDPKTDYEQYF.

V gene TRBV7-9 combines with J gene TRBJ2-5; TRBD2 agrees at 7 bases. CDR1 and CDR2 (germline): SEHNR, FQNEAQ (reference sequence). The ends lost 5 bases at V and 6 bases at J; junction bases unmatched: 15. CDR3 length: 16 residues. The CDR3 reads CASSPKVAGAAKTQYF. The CDR3 DNA reads as TGTGCCAGCAGCCCCAAGGTGGCGGGAGCGGCGAAGACCCAGTACTTC.

This chain uses TRBV20-1 with TRBJ2-3; D may correspond to TRBD1 or TRBD2 (5 bases each). V lost 0 bases and J lost 4, with 14 bases in between. From germline, CDR1 is DFQATT and CDR2 SNEGSKA (reference sequence). The CDR3 has 15 amino acids. This CDR3 is CSARDWGSLSDTQYF. The DNA for the CDR3 is TGCAGTGCTAGAGATTGGGGGAGTCTTTCAGATACGCAGTATTTT.

This clonotype was detected ten times or more. The rearrangement links TRBV3-1 to TRBJ2-3; a possible D gene is TRBD1 (6 bases). V lost 2 bases and J lost 0, with 12 bases in between. Germline lookup yields CDR1 LGHDT and CDR2 YNNKEL (reference sequence). The CDR3 spans 16 residues. The CDR3 nucleotides read TGTGCCAGCAGCCAATACCAGGGGTCCAGCACAGATACGCAGTATTTT. Residues: CASSQYQGSSTDTQYF.

With respect to this clonotype: The junction shows a germline mismatch at one end, possibly a read error. V and J are TRBV7-7 and TRBJ2-3; D not certain. Germline CDR1 and CDR2: SSHAT and FNYEAQ (reference sequence). CDR3 length: 13 amino acids. The CDR3 protein is CASSLNPAHTQYF. The CDR3 region has the DNA TGTGCTAGCAGCTTAAATCCGGCCCATACGCAGTATTTT.

This chain joins TRBV28 and TRBJ1-2, with unresolved D. CDR1 is MDHEN, CDR2 SYDVKM, per germline. V was shortened by 2 bases and J by 4 bases, with 20 bases between the two germline ends. The CDR3 contains 17 residues. Here the CDR3 DNA reads TGTGCCAGCAGTTTAAGTCGGTCAGCTTACTCCTCCTATGGCTACACCTTC. This gives the protein CASSLSRSAYSSYGYTF.

The rearrangement links TRBV20-1 to TRBJ2-3; D not resolved. The length of the CDR3 is 14 residues. Trimming took 5 bases from V and 4 from J, leaving 16 bases between them. Germline V lookup: CDR1 DFQATT, CDR2 SNEGSKA (reference sequence). Written as DNA, the CDR3 is TGCAGTGCTGGGCCTCCCTTGGGCGCAGATACGCAGTATTTT. It codes for CSAGPPLGADTQYF.